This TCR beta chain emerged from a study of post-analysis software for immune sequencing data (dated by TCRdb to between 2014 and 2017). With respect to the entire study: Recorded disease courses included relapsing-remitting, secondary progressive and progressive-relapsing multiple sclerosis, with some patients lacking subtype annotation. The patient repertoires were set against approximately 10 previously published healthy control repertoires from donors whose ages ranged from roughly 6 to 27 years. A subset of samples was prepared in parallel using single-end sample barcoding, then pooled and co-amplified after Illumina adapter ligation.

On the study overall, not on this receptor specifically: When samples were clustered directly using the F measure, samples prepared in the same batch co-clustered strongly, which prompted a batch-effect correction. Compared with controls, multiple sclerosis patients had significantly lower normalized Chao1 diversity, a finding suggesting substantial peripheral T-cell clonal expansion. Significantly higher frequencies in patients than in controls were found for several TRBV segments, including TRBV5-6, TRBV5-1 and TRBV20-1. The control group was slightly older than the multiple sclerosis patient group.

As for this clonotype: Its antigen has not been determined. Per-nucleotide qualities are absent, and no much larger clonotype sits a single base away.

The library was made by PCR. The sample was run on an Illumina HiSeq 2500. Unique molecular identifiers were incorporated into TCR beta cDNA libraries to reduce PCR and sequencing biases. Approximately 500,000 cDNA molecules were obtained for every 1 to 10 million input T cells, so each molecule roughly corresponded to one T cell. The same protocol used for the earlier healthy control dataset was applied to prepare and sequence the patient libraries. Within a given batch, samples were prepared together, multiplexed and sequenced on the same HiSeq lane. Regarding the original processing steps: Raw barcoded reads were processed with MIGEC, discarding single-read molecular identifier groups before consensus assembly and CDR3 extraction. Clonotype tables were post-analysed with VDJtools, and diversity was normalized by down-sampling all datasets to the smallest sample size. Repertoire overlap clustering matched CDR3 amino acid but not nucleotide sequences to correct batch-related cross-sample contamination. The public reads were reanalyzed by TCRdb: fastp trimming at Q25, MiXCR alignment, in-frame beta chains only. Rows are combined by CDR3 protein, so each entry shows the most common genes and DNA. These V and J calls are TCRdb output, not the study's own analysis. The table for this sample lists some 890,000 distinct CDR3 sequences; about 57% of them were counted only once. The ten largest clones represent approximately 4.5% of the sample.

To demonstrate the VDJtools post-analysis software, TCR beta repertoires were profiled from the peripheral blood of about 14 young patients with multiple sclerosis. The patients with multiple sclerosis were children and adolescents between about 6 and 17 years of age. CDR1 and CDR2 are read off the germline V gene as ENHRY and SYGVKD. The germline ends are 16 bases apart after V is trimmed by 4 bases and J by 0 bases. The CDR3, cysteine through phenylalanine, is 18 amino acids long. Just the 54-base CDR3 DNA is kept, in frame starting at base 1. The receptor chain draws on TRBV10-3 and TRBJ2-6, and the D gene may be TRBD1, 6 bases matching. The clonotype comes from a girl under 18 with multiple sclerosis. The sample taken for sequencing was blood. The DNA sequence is TGTGCCATCAGTGGCCACAGGGCTGTTCCCTCTGGGGCCAACGTCCTGACTTTC. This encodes CAISGHRAVPSGANVLTF.